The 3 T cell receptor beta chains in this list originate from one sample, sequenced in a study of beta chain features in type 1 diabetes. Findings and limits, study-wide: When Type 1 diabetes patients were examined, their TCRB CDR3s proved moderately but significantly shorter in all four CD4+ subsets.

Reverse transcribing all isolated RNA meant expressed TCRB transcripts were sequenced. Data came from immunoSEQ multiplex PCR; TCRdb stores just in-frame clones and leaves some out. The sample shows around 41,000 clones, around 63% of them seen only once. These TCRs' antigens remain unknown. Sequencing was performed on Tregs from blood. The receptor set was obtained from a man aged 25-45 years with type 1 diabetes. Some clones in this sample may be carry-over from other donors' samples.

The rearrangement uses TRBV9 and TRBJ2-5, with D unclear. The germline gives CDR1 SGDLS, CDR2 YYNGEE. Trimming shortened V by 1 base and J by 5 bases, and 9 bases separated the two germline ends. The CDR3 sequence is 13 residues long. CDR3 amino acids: CASSVPPVETQYF. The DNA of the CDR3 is TGTGCCAGCAGCGTACCGCCGGTCGAGACCCAGTACTTC.

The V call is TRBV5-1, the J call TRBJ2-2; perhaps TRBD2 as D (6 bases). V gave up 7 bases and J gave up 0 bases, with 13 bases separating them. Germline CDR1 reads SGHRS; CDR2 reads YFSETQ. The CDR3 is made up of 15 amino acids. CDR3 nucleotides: TGCGCCAGCGGGGGTTGGGACTCGAACACCGGGGAGCTGTTTTTT. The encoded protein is CASGGWDSNTGELFF.

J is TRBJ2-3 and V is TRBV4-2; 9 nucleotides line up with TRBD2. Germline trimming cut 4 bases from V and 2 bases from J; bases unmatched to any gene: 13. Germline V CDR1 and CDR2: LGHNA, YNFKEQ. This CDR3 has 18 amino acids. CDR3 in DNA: TGTGCCAGCAGCCCGAAGTCAGGGACTAGCCGTACCACAGATACGCAGTATTTT. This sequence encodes CASSPKSGTSRTTDTQYF.